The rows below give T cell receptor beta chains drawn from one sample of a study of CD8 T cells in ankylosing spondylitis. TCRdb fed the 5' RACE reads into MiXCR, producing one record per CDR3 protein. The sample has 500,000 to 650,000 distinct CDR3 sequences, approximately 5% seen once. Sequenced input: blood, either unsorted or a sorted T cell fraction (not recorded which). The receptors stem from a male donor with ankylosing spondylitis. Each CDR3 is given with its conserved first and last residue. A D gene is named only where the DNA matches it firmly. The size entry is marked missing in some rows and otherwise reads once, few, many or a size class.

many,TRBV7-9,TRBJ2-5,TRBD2,TGTGCCAGCAGCCTCCACCTAGGACTAGCGGGAGACCGGGAGACCCAGTACTTC,CASSLHLGLAGDRETQYF
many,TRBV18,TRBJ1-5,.,TGTGCCAGCTCACCCCCGACTCTTGACGAGCCCCAGCATTTT,CASSPPTLDEPQHF
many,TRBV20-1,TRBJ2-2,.,TGCAGTGCTAGAGATTTTCAAGAGACCGGGGAGCTGTTTTTT,CSARDFQETGELFF
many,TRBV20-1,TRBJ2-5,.,TGCAGTGCTAGAGATTGGCGGAGGAGCCAAGAGACCCAGTACTTC,CSARDWRRSQETQYF
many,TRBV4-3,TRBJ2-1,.,TGCGCCAGCAGGTTCCAAAACAATGAGCAGTTCTTC,CASRFQNNEQFF
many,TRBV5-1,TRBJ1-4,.,TGCGCCAGCAGCTCACGAGGGTCTCATGATGAAAAACTGTTTTTT,CASSSRGSHDEKLFF
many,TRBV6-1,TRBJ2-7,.,TGTGCCAGCAGTGAGCGTATGATAGGGAGCGTCTCCTACGAGCAGTACTTC,CASSERMIGSVSYEQYF
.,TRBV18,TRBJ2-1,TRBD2,TGTGCCAGCTCACCACAGCGGGAGGGCCGTAATGAGCAGTTCTTC,CASSPQREGRNEQFF
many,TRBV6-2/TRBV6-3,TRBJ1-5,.,TGTGCCAGCAGTTACCTCTCTGTGGGCGGAAAATCCGCCCAGCATTTT,CASSYLSVGGKSAQHF
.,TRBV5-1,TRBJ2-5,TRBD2,TGCGCCAGCAGCTTGAGAGGGCTAGCGGGAACAGAGACCCAGTACTTC,CASSLRGLAGTETQYF
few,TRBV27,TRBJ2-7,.,TGTGCCAGCAGTCCAGGACTAACCGCGCAGGGAGAGCAGTACTTC,CASSPGLTAQGEQYF
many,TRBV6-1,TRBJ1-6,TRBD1,TGTGCCAGCAGACCCGACAGGGTAGTTTCACCCCTCCACTTT,CASRPDRVVSPLHF
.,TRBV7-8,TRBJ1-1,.,TGTGCCAGCAGCTCTCGCCCAGGGTTGACTGAAGCTTTCTTT,CASSSRPGLTEAFF
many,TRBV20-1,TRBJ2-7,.,TGCAGTGCTAGATTTAGCGGCACTTCCTACGAGCAGTACTTC,CSARFSGTSYEQYF
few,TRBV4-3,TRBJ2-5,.,TGCGCCAGCAGCCAAATCCCCCAAGAGACCCAGTACTTC,CASSQIPQETQYF
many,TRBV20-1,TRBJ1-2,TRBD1,TGCAGTGCTAGAAAGGCGGACAGGAGGAACTATGGCTACACCTTC,CSARKADRRNYGYTF
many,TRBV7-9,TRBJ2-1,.,TGTGCCAGCAGCTTCTGGATGGGGCTTTACAATGAGCAGTTCTTC,CASSFWMGLYNEQFF
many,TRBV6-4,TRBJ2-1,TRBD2,TGTGCCAGCAGTGATGTCAGCGGGGGGGCTGATGAGCAGTTCTTC,CASSDVSGGADEQFF
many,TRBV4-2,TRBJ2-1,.,TGTGCCAGCAGCCAAGGGCTTGAAGGGTGGGCTGAATATGAGCAGTTCTTC,CASSQGLEGWAEYEQFF
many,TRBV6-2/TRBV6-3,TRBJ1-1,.,TGTGCCAGCAGTTACGAGCAGCATTTGAGTTTGAACACTGAAGCTTTCTTT,CASSYEQHLSLNTEAFF
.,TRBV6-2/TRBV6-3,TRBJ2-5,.,TGTGCCAGCAGTTACTGGTCCGAACTGTACCAAGAGACCCAGTACTTC,CASSYWSELYQETQYF
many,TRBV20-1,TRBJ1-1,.,TGCAGTGCTAGAGATTTCAAGAGGGGAGACACTGAAGCTTTCTTT,CSARDFKRGDTEAFF
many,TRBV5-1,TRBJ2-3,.,TGCGCCAGCAGCTTGGCCCCCCAGAGCACAGATACGCAGTATTTT,CASSLAPQSTDTQYF
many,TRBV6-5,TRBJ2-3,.,TGTGCCAGCAGTTACCAGAACAGGGAAGATACGCAGTATTTT,CASSYQNREDTQYF
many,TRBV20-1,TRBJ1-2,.,TGCAGTGCTAGGGGGGGGGATCGTGGGTACGGCTACACCTTC,CSARGGDRGYGYTF
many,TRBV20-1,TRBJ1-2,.,TGCAGTGCTAGCTACACCTATGGCTACACCTTC,CSASYTYGYTF
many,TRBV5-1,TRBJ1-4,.,TGCGCCAGCAGACCAGGAACTAATGAAAAACTGTTTTTT,CASRPGTNEKLFF
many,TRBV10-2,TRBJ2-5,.,TGCGCCAGCAGTGACTACCAGGCCCGGTACCAAGAGACCCAGTACTTC,CASSDYQARYQETQYF
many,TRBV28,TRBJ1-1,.,TGTGCCAGCAGTTTGGCCCCGACTCACATAACTGAAGCTTTCTTT,CASSLAPTHITEAFF